The 24 T cell receptor beta chains below were found in one sample sequenced in a study of T cell responses to AZD1222 COVID-19 vaccine. Sequencing was performed with immunoSEQ multiplex PCR; in TCRdb, only in-frame clones are kept and a portion is missing. Here the sample spans some 110,000 clones, about 88% being singletons. Sample: peripheral blood, taken on day 0 of AZD1222 vaccination. Receptors originate from an adult in good health.

This clone was seen a few times. The chain couples TRBV25-1 to TRBJ2-3; D unclear. The V end lost 8 bases, the J end lost 3 bases, and 6 bases lay between the germline ends. Germline V gives CDR1 MGHDK, CDR2 SYGVNS. The CDR3 spans 11 residues. This CDR3 is CASSRTDTQYF. The CDR3 DNA is TGTGCCAGCTCACGAACAGATACGCAGTATTTT.

The gene calls are TRBV27 and TRBJ1-6; D perhaps matches TRBD1 (5 bases). From germline, CDR1 is MNHEY and CDR2 SMNVEV (reference sequence). This CDR3 contains 14 residues. Deletions cut 6 bases from V and 7 bases from J, with 13 bases between. The CDR3, as DNA: TGTGCCAGCAGGCCGGGACGGGTGAATTCACCCCTCCACTTT. Translation: CASRPGRVNSPLHF.

V is TRBV18 and J is TRBJ2-2; a weak D match, TRBD1 (5 bases). The germline V gene has CDR1 KGHSH and CDR2 LQKENI. CDR3 length equals 16 residues. V was shortened by 4 bases and J by 5 bases, with 17 bases between the two germline ends. As DNA, the CDR3 is TGTGCCAGCTCACAAATTGGGGCGTCAGGAACCGGGGAGCTGTTTTTT. As protein: CASSQIGASGTGELFF. Full variable domain (outside the CDR3, taken from reference TRBV18 and TRBJ2-2): NAGVMQNPRHLVRRRGQEARLRCSPMKGHSHVYWYRQLPEEGLKFMVYLQKENIIDESGMPKERFSAEFPKEGPSILRIQQVVRGDSAAYFCASSQIGASGTGELFFGEGSRLTVL.

The chain recombines TRBV6-1 with TRBJ1-1; D call uncertain. This CDR3 is built from 13 residues. With 2 bases removed from V and 8 bases from J, the gap between germline ends came to 12 bases. CDR1 and CDR2 (germline): MNHNS, SASEGT. DNA for the CDR3: TGTGCCAGCAGTGAAATTGCAGGCGCAGAAGCTTTCTTT. Protein sequence: CASSEIAGAEAFF.

The chain employs TRBV5-1 and TRBJ2-3, with D maybe TRBD2 (5 bases). Deletions cut 4 bases from V and 0 bases from J, with 9 bases between. CDR3 length equals 14 residues. Germline V gene sequence: CDR1 SGHRS, CDR2 YFSETQ. The DNA of the CDR3 is TGCGCCAGCAGCCCCAGGACTAGCACAGATACGCAGTATTTT. Protein product: CASSPRTSTDTQYF.

The chain uses TRBV9 and TRBJ1-2; D is perhaps TRBD1 (5 bases). Germline assignment: CDR1 SGDLS and CDR2 YYNGEE. This CDR3 comprises 15 residues. V was cut by 2 bases and J by 3 bases, with 14 bases left in between. The chain's CDR3 is CASSVTHVGDYGYTF. CDR3 coding DNA: TGTGCCAGCAGCGTCACCCACGTGGGGGACTATGGCTACACCTTC.

The V and J genes are TRBV7-9 and TRBJ1-1; D gene uncertain. With 2 bases removed from V and 3 bases from J, the gap between germline ends came to 7 bases. Looked up from germline, CDR1 is SEHNR and CDR2 is FQNEAQ (reference sequence). This CDR3 region has 13 residues. CDR3 region: CASSLSQYTEAFF. The CDR3 DNA reads as TGTGCCAGCAGCTTATCCCAGTACACTGAAGCTTTCTTT.

DNA of the CDR3: TGTGCCACCAGTGATCCCTCAATGACTGAGGGGGGGGCACAGCAGTACTTC. Translated: CATSDPSMTEGGAQQYF. The rearrangement links TRBV24-1 to TRBJ2-7; D is perhaps TRBD2 (7 bases). Trimming cost V 3 bases and J 8 bases, with 25 bases left between them. The V gene's germline CDR1 is KGHDR and CDR2 SFDVKD. This CDR3 spans 17 amino acids.

The chain links TRBV27 to TRBJ1-1, with D possibly being TRBD1 (6 bases). V lost 0 bases, J lost 6 bases, and 17 bases lay in between. CDR1 MNHEY and CDR2 SMNVEV come from the germline V gene (reference sequence). This CDR3 is built from 16 residues. In DNA, the CDR3 is TGTGCCAGCAGTTTATCTTGGGGCGGGGGGGGCGCTGAAGCTTTCTTT. It translates to CASSLSWGGGGAEAFF.

This chain's CDR3 is CASSPGQGYTGELFF. The CDR3 DNA follows: TGTGCCAGCAGCCCGGGACAGGGGTACACCGGGGAGCTGTTTTTT. J is TRBJ2-2 and V is TRBV7-2; TRBD1 aligns across 10 bases. Germline values: CDR1 SGHTA, CDR2 FQGNSA. Trimming removed 5 bases from V and 3 bases from J; junction bases left unmatched: 3. The CDR3 spans 15 residues.

The J gene is TRBJ2-7, the V gene TRBV5-4, with 8 bases aligning to TRBD1. The CDR3 has 14 amino acids. V shed 4 bases and J 6 bases; nucleotides not matched to a gene: 9. From germline, CDR1 is SGHNT and CDR2 YYREEE (reference sequence). This CDR3 is CASSHPGGSVEQYF. Written as DNA, the CDR3 is TGTGCCAGCAGCCACCCAGGGGGCTCTGTCGAGCAGTACTTC.

This chain links TRBV6-2 or TRBV6-3 with TRBJ1-2; possibly TRBD1 for D (6 bases). This CDR3 region has 15 residues. Germline V gene sequence: CDR1 MNHEY, CDR2 SVGEGT. Trimming left V 5 bases short and J 0 bases short, with 13 bases between. The DNA of the CDR3 is TGTGCCAGCAGTACTTACAGGGAAGCTAACTATGGCTACACCTTC. This encodes CASSTYREANYGYTF.

This sequence joins TRBV6-5 and TRBJ1-4; D gene unclear. The V end was cut by 6 bases, the J end by 4 bases, with 12 bases between. The CDR3 totals 14 residues. The germline V gene encodes CDR1 MNHEY and CDR2 SVGAGI. The CDR3 loop reads CASSPPALNEKLFF. CDR3 DNA sequence: TGTGCCAGCAGCCCGCCCGCACTTAATGAAAAACTGTTTTTT.

The chain links TRBV4-3 to TRBJ1-1; possibly TRBD1 for D (5 bases). From germline, CDR1 is LGHNA and CDR2 YSLEER. V lost 2 bases and J 8 bases, leaving 12 bases between the germline ends. CDR3 length: 13 amino acids. CDR3 coding DNA: TGCGCCAGCAGCCAATACCGGGGCGGCGAAGCTTTCTTT. Its protein is CASSQYRGGEAFF.

This clone has a handful of counts. This chain joins TRBV4-3 and TRBJ2-2; no firm D call. Germline V gives CDR1 LGHNA, CDR2 YSLEER. This CDR3 has 14 amino acids. V was trimmed by 0 bases and J by 6 bases, leaving 8 bases between them. The CDR3 sequence: CASSQDRDAGELFF. CDR3 nucleotide sequence: TGCGCCAGCAGCCAAGATCGTGACGCCGGGGAGCTGTTTTTT.

This clone was counted between two and nine times. The V call is TRBV15, the J call TRBJ2-1; TRBD2 agrees at 11 bases. The CDR3 consists of 18 residues. V shed 0 bases and J 6 bases; nucleotides not matched to a gene: 10. CDR1 is LNHNV, CDR2 YYDKDF, per germline (reference sequence). The CDR3 coding sequence is TGTGCCACCAGCAGAGATGCACTCACTAGCGGGAGCAGCAATGAGCAGTTCTTC. Translated, it gives CATSRDALTSGSSNEQFF.

V usage is TRBV28 and J usage is TRBJ1-5; D perhaps matches TRBD1 (5 bases). Trimming stripped 4 bases from V and 7 bases from J, with 32 bases between. This CDR3 has 20 residues. CDR1 is MDHEN and CDR2 is SYDVKM in the germline V gene. In nucleotides, the CDR3 is TGTGCCAGCAGTTCCCCACCCGACAGTATTCTGCTCAGACGGAGACAGCCCCAGCATTTT. Its translation is CASSSPPDSILLRRRQPQHF.

This chain connects TRBV28 to TRBJ1-2, with D unclear. CDR1 and CDR2 (germline): MDHEN, SYDVKM. The CDR3 loop spans 12 amino acids. With 7 bases removed from V and 3 bases from J, the gap between germline ends came to 9 bases. CDR3 residues: CASKGSHYGYTF. Written as DNA, the CDR3 is TGTGCCAGCAAGGGCAGCCACTATGGCTACACCTTC.

This chain uses TRBV13 with TRBJ1-1; a weak D match, TRBD1 (5 bases). The CDR3 totals 14 residues. The ends were cut back, 0 bases at V and 5 bases at J, with 10 bases in the middle. The V gene's germline CDR1 is PRHDT and CDR2 FYEKMQ (reference sequence). The CDR3 is CASSLGAGGTEAFF. The CDR3 DNA is TGTGCCAGCAGCTTAGGCGCTGGGGGTACTGAAGCTTTCTTT.

The chain combines TRBV10-2 with TRBJ1-2; D is uncertain. CDR1 and CDR2 from the germline V gene are WSHSY and SAAADI. The CDR3 consists of 13 residues. V shed 4 bases and J shed 8 bases, with 14 bases lying between them. The DNA for the CDR3 is TGCGCCAGCAGTGTTGAGAGAGCCTCAGGCTACACCTTC. This encodes CASSVERASGYTF.

The chain recombines TRBV7-9 with TRBJ2-5; D possibly corresponds to TRBD1 (6 bases). The CDR3 is made up of 15 amino acids. CDR1 SEHNR and CDR2 FQNEAQ come from the germline V gene (reference sequence). Trimming removed 1 base at V and 3 bases at J, with 12 bases between. The CDR3 DNA follows: TGTGCCAGCAGCTTAGTTAGGGGGAATAAAGAGACCCAGTACTTC. It translates to CASSLVRGNKETQYF.

This chain's CDR3 is CASSYPGGPTEAFF. The CDR3 DNA reads as TGTGCCAGCAGTTACCCGGGGGGACCCACTGAAGCTTTCTTT. The chain links TRBV6-6 to TRBJ1-1, with D possibly matching TRBD1 (5 bases). CDR3 size: 14 residues. In germline, CDR1 is MNHNY, CDR2 SVGAGI (reference sequence). V was clipped by 2 bases and J by 4 bases, with 11 bases between them.

In this sample, this clone turned up once. A much larger clone sits a single nucleotide away, making a read error possible. The chain couples TRBV7-2 to TRBJ2-3; 12 bases fit TRBD2. Germline loops: CDR1 SGHTA, CDR2 FQGNSA. The CDR3 sequence is 16 residues long. Trimming took 5 bases from V and 2 from J; bases not matched to a gene: 5. CDR3 protein: CASSPGLAGYTDTQYF. CDR3 DNA sequence: TGTGCCAGCAGCCCTGGACTAGCGGGGTACACAGATACGCAGTATTTT.

The V gene is TRBV9, the J gene TRBJ2-3; possible D gene TRBD2, 5 bases. CDR1 is SGDLS, CDR2 YYNGEE, per germline. The CDR3 extends over 16 amino acids. Trimming cost V 0 bases and J 0 bases, with 11 bases left between them. The CDR3 loop is CASSVGRGSSTDTQYF. In DNA, the CDR3 is TGTGCCAGCAGCGTAGGCCGGGGTTCTAGCACAGATACGCAGTATTTT.